The clone carrying this T cell receptor beta chain was seen a handful of times. Germline CDR1 is SGHRS and CDR2 is YFSETQ. V lost 4 bases, J lost 0 bases, and 12 bases lay in between. The CDR3 consists of 15 residues. From the RT-PCR reads, TCRdb called clonotypes with MiXCR, one entry per CDR3 protein. The sample lists more than 600,000 distinct CDR3 sequences, approximately 15% occurring once. The chain is built from TRBV5-1 and TRBJ2-3; no firm D call. The sequenced sample was memory CD4+ T cells from blood. This TCR was sampled from a female donor in good health, serving as a healthy control. The chain's CDR3 is CASSLSGQSTDTQYF. Here the CDR3 DNA reads TGCGCCAGCAGCCTATCGGGCCAGAGCACAGATACGCAGTATTTT.